A selection of T cell receptor beta chains follows, all from one sample in a study of T cell repertoires in cytomegalovirus infection. Their specific antigens are unknown. Via MiXCR, TCRdb re-called the reads, giving one row per CDR3 protein. The data show 20,000 to 30,000 distinct CDR3 sequences, with about 23% seen just once and roughly nine tenths held by the top ten. Sample: CD8+ T cells from cultured PBMCs, taken from culture after CMV antigen stimulation. The receptors originated from a human donor in good health (CMV status not recorded). Some clones in this sample may be carry-over from other donors' samples. Both conserved end residues are part of each CDR3. A D gene is named only where the DNA matches it firmly. Clone sizes are given selectively: once, few, many, or a class where the clone is expanded.

>NA|few|TRBV5-6|TRBJ2-1
CASTGGRDPYNEQFF
TGTGCCAGCACCGGTGGCAGGGACCCGTACAATGAGCAGTTCTTC
>TRBD2|NA|TRBV15|TRBJ2-7
CATSSLESLGGSKPYEQYF
TGTGCCACCAGCAGTCTAGAATCCTTGGGGGGGAGCAAACCCTACGAGCAGTACTTC
>TRBD1|many|TRBV5-6|TRBJ1-2
CASSLNIAGTGTPSYGYTF
TGTGCCAGCAGCTTAAATATCGCCGGGACAGGGACCCCCAGTTATGGCTACACCTTC
>TRBD1|NA|TRBV6-2/TRBV6-3|TRBJ2-7
CASSSRTGGIYEQYF
TGTGCCAGCAGTTCCCGGACAGGGGGCATCTACGAGCAGTACTTC
>TRBD2|NA|TRBV5-4|TRBJ2-5
CASSLLTSGENQETQYF
TGTGCCAGCAGCTTGTTGACTAGCGGAGAAAACCAAGAGACCCAGTACTTC
>NA|NA|TRBV4-3|TRBJ2-3
CASSQEAASTDTQYF
TGCGCCAGCAGCCAAGAAGCAGCTAGCACAGATACGCAGTATTTT
>NA|NA|TRBV12-3/TRBV12-4|TRBJ1-1
CASSNREASEAFF
TGTGCCAGCAGTAACAGGGAGGCAAGCGAAGCTTTCTTT
>NA|few|TRBV27|TRBJ2-7
CASRPRGGEQYF
TGTGCCAGCAGACCAAGGGGTGGCGAGCAGTACTTC
>TRBD1|many|TRBV7-2|TRBJ2-2
CASSEQGAAGELFF
TGTGCCAGCAGCGAACAGGGGGCCGCCGGGGAGCTGTTTTTT
>NA|few|TRBV28|TRBJ2-3
CASSLGQAVTDTQYF
TGTGCCAGCAGTTTAGGGCAGGCAGTCACAGATACGCAGTATTTT
>NA|NA|TRBV5-6|TRBJ2-1
CASTPAMRGQYNEQFF
TGTGCCAGCACCCCTGCCATGAGGGGTCAATACAATGAGCAGTTCTTC
>NA|few|TRBV5-4|TRBJ1-1
CASSTDGPGHTEAFF
TGTGCCAGCAGTACGGACGGGCCCGGGCACACTGAAGCTTTCTTT
>NA|few|TRBV20-1|TRBJ2-7
CSALGRVDEQYF
TGCAGTGCTTTGGGCAGGGTAGACGAGCAGTACTTC
>NA|few|TRBV20-1|TRBJ1-3
CSALWLGNTIYF
TGCAGTGCCCTCTGGCTGGGAAACACCATATATTTT
>TRBD1|NA|TRBV7-6|TRBJ2-7
CASRRGQGANEQYF
TGTGCCAGCAGACGGGGACAGGGGGCCAACGAGCAGTACTTC
>NA|NA|TRBV4-1|TRBJ2-7
CASSQEERASYEQYF
TGCGCCAGCAGCCAAGAGGAACGGGCCTCCTACGAGCAGTACTTC
>NA|NA|TRBV11-2|TRBJ2-7
CASSLGHEQYF
TGTGCCAGCAGCTTAGGCCACGAGCAGTACTTC
>NA|many|TRBV4-1|TRBJ2-2
CASSQGYGANTGELFF
TGCGCCAGCAGCCAAGGGTACGGGGCGAACACCGGGGAGCTGTTTTTT
>TRBD2|NA|TRBV4-2|TRBJ2-3
CASSQGLAGWSDTQYF
TGTGCCAGCAGCCAAGGACTAGCGGGGTGGTCAGATACGCAGTATTTT
>NA|NA|TRBV20-1|TRBJ2-7
CSARDNYEQYF
TGCAGTGCTAGGGATAACTACGAGCAGTACTTC
>NA|many|TRBV2|TRBJ2-1
CASSLPRGAPTYNEQFF
TGTGCCAGCAGTCTTCCAAGAGGGGCTCCGACGTACAATGAGCAGTTCTTC
>NA|NA|TRBV4-3|TRBJ1-4
CASSQDRGFYEKLFF
TGCGCCAGCAGCCAAGATCGAGGGTTCTACGAAAAACTGTTTTTT
>NA|many|TRBV6-1|TRBJ1-6
CASSPWRAGQDISSPLHF
TGTGCCAGCAGTCCCTGGAGGGCAGGGCAGGATATTAGTTCACCCCTCCACTTT
>NA|NA|TRBV5-6|TRBJ1-2
CASTVEPGDLYGYTF
TGTGCCAGCACCGTGGAACCGGGAGACCTGTATGGCTACACCTTC
>TRBD1|many|TRBV27|TRBJ1-5
CASSPSPDRGRGQPQHF
TGTGCCAGCAGTCCCTCACCCGACAGGGGGCGAGGTCAGCCCCAGCATTTT
>NA|few|TRBV25-1|TRBJ1-6
CASSEGDRGNSPLHF
TGTGCCAGCAGTGAAGGGGACCGGGGGAATTCACCCCTCCACTTT
>TRBD1|NA|TRBV7-2|TRBJ1-5
CASSPDRGWGNQPQHF
TGTGCCAGCAGCCCTGACAGGGGCTGGGGCAATCAGCCCCAGCATTTT
>NA|NA|TRBV5-1|TRBJ2-2
CASSGGTGNTGELFF
TGCGCCAGCAGCGGAGGGACGGGGAACACCGGGGAGCTGTTTTTT